A selection of T cell receptor beta chains follows, all from one sample in a study of T cell responses to AZD1222 COVID-19 vaccine. The table came from immunoSEQ multiplex PCR; TCRdb's copy has only in-frame clones and leaves some out. This table holds about 140,000 clones, around nine tenths found once. The sample here was peripheral blood, taken on day 0 of AZD1222 vaccination. All receptors derive from an adult in good health. Both conserved end residues are part of each CDR3. The D gene is left open where the match is weak. Not every row has a clone size; where given, it reads once, few, many or a size class.

d_call | clone_size | j_call | v_call | cdr3_nt | cdr3_aa
- | - | TRBJ1-2 | TRBV4-2 | TGTGCCAGCAGCCAAGAAGATGGCAGGGATGGTGGCTACACCTTC | CASSQEDGRDGGYTF
TRBD1 | - | TRBJ2-1 | TRBV19 | TGTGCCAGTAGTAACACAGCCGGGACAGGGGACTACAATGAGCAGTTCTTC | CASSNTAGTGDYNEQFF
TRBD1 | - | TRBJ2-6 | TRBV14 | TGTGCCAGCAGCCAATGGCGGACAGGGTTATCTGGGGCCAACGTCCTGACTTTC | CASSQWRTGLSGANVLTF
TRBD1 | - | TRBJ2-7 | TRBV3-1/TRBV3-2 | TGTGCCAGCAGCCCCTGGACAGGCTCCTACGAGCAGTACTTC | CASSPWTGSYEQYF
TRBD1 | - | TRBJ1-4 | TRBV19 | TGTGCCAGTAGTATATGGGGGTCGGGGACAGGGCATGAAAAACTGTTTTTT | CASSIWGSGTGHEKLFF
TRBD1 | - | TRBJ2-3 | TRBV29-1 | TGCAGCGTTGAGGAGTGGGACAGGGAAGTAGATACGCAGTATTTT | CSVEEWDREVDTQYF
- | - | TRBJ1-6 | TRBV3-1/TRBV3-2 | TGTGCCAGCAGCCGGACAACCAATAATTCACCCCTCCACTTT | CASSRTTNNSPLHF
- | - | TRBJ1-1 | TRBV27 | TGTGCCAGCAGTTTAGCGGGGGGGTACACTGAAGCTTTCTTT | CASSLAGGYTEAFF
TRBD1 | - | TRBJ1-1 | TRBV3-1/TRBV3-2 | TGTGCCAGCAGCCAATCGGGACAGGGTCCTTTCTTT | CASSQSGQGPFF
- | once | TRBJ2-3 | TRBV15 | TGTGCCACCAGCATGGGGGCAGGGATGACAGATACGCAGTATTTT | CATSMGAGMTDTQYF
- | - | TRBJ2-3 | TRBV10-3 | TGTGCCATCAGTGAGAAGGGGTGGCGGGGCCTAACAGATACGCAGTATTTT | CAISEKGWRGLTDTQYF
TRBD2 | once | TRBJ2-1 | TRBV10-3 | TGTGCCATCACTACGAAGGAGCGGGAGGGCATGTCCTACAATGAGCAGTTCTTC | CAITTKEREGMSYNEQFF
- | - | TRBJ1-5 | TRBV19 | TGTGCCAGCCTCGACATATTAGGGTCCCGCAATCAGCCCCAGCATTTT | CASLDILGSRNQPQHF
- | - | TRBJ1-5 | TRBV6-1 | TGTGCCAGCAGTGAAGTCGGCGTTGGAGGGCGTCAGCCCCAGCATTTT | CASSEVGVGGRQPQHF
TRBD1 | - | TRBJ2-3 | TRBV6-6 | TGTGCCAGCAGTACAGGGGTGGGGACAGATACGCAGTATTTT | CASSTGVGTDTQYF
TRBD1 | - | TRBJ1-1 | TRBV27 | TGTGCCAGCAGCAAAAGGTTCCGGGACAGCGGATTGAGGAACACTGAAGCTTTCTTT | CASSKRFRDSGLRNTEAFF
- | - | TRBJ2-7 | TRBV15 | TGTGCCACCAGCAGATCCGGACACGAGCAGTACTTC | CATSRSGHEQYF
TRBD1 | - | TRBJ1-2 | TRBV7-2 | TGTGCCAGCAGCTTCGACAGGGAACGGGGCTACACCTTC | CASSFDRERGYTF
- | few | TRBJ2-5 | TRBV11-3 | TGTGCCAGCAGCTCCCAAGGTGGCAGACAAGAGACCCAGTACTTC | CASSSQGGRQETQYF
- | - | TRBJ2-5 | TRBV19 | TGTGCCAGTAGTATAGATGCTTCGGGGGAGGCAGAGACCCAGTACTTC | CASSIDASGEAETQYF
- | - | TRBJ1-2 | TRBV7-2 | TGTGCCAGCAGCTTAGGGGGACGTAGCTATGGCTACACCTTC | CASSLGGRSYGYTF
- | - | TRBJ1-1 | TRBV18 | TGTGCCAGCTCACCGAAACCTTCCGGGCCCTTCACTGAAGCTTTCTTT | CASSPKPSGPFTEAFF
- | - | TRBJ1-2 | TRBV3-1/TRBV3-2 | TGTGCCAGCAGCCAAGGTCCGGGTCGGGGTTACTATGGCTACACCTTC | CASSQGPGRGYYGYTF
- | - | TRBJ1-1 | TRBV30 | TGTGCCTGGAGTCCAGGGACTCAGAACACTGAAGCTTTCTTT | CAWSPGTQNTEAFF
- | - | TRBJ1-1 | TRBV19 | TGTGCCAGTAGTCCCGGACCGATCCCCACTGAAGCTTTCTTT | CASSPGPIPTEAFF
- | - | TRBJ2-3 | TRBV7-3 | TGTGCCAGCAGCTTAATCCGGAGCACAGATACGCAGTATTTT | CASSLIRSTDTQYF
- | - | TRBJ1-5 | TRBV24-1 | TGTGCCACCAGTGATTTCGGCACCAATAGCAATCAGCCCCAGCATTTT | CATSDFGTNSNQPQHF
- | - | TRBJ2-1 | TRBV14 | TGTGCCAGCAATACAGGGAGGAATGAGCAGTTCTTC | CASNTGRNEQFF
- | - | TRBJ1-2 | TRBV29-1 | TGCAGCTCTGGGGGCAGCCTCCGGGATGGCTACACCTTC | CSSGGSLRDGYTF
- | once | TRBJ1-5 | TRBV7-9 | TGTGCCAGCAGCCAAACGCTCGAGGGTAGGGGCGGTCAGCCCCAGCATTTT | CASSQTLEGRGGQPQHF
- | - | TRBJ2-2 | TRBV11-3 | TGTGCCAGCAGCTTAGCGCACGGTGGGGTAGGGAACGGGGAGCTGTTTTTT | CASSLAHGGVGNGELFF
- | - | TRBJ1-1 | TRBV15 | TGTGCCACCAGCAGAAGACAGGCTAACACTGAAGCTTTCTTT | CATSRRQANTEAFF
- | - | TRBJ1-2 | TRBV7-9 | TGTGCCAGCAGCTCACGGGGGGCGTACTATGGCTACACCTTC | CASSSRGAYYGYTF
TRBD2 | - | TRBJ2-1 | TRBV7-9 | TGTGCCACCCTACTAGCGGGAGTTTTTAATGAGCAGTTCTTC | CATLLAGVFNEQFF
- | - | TRBJ2-2 | TRBV11-3 | TGTGCCAGCAGCTCGGGTGGCAGCACGAACACCGGGGAGCTGTTTTTT | CASSSGGSTNTGELFF
TRBD2 | - | TRBJ2-2 | TRBV6-2/TRBV6-3 | TGTGCCAGCAGCCGCGGACTAGCGGGGGGGAACACCGGGGAGCTGTTTTTT | CASSRGLAGGNTGELFF
TRBD2 | - | TRBJ2-3 | TRBV3-1/TRBV3-2 | TGTGCCAGCAGCCAAGATACGGAGGACCTAGCGGGGGGGCCGACAGATACGCAGTATTTT | CASSQDTEDLAGGPTDTQYF
TRBD2 | - | TRBJ2-2 | TRBV28 | TGTGCCAGCATCGGTGGTAGCGGGATCCGAACCGGGGAGCTGTTTTTT | CASIGGSGIRTGELFF
- | once | TRBJ1-1 | TRBV12-2 | TGTGCAAGTCGCTTACTGGGGCGGCGAAACACTGAAGCTTTCTTT | CASRLLGRRNTEAFF
- | - | TRBJ1-1 | TRBV5-1 | TGCGCCAGCAACCTTGGACAGAATTGGAACACTGAAGCTTTCTTT | CASNLGQNWNTEAFF
- | - | TRBJ1-5 | TRBV24-1 | TGTGCCACAAGGGGCGGCGGGAGCAATCAGCCCCAGCATTTT | CATRGGGSNQPQHF
TRBD1 | - | TRBJ1-1 | TRBV5-6 | TGTGCCAGCAGCCCGGACAGGGGTGTGAACACTGAAGCTTTCTTT | CASSPDRGVNTEAFF
- | - | TRBJ2-1 | TRBV10-3 | TGTGCCATCAGTGGCAGGGGTAGTGGCAATGAGCAGTTCTTC | CAISGRGSGNEQFF
- | - | TRBJ2-3 | TRBV9 | TGTGCCAGCAGCTACCGAGGGGGGGAGAATACGCAGTATTTT | CASSYRGGENTQYF
- | once | TRBJ1-1 | TRBV19 | TGTGCCAGTACCTTAATGGGGGTTTCGGCCACTGAAGCTTTCTTT | CASTLMGVSATEAFF
- | - | TRBJ1-4 | TRBV4-3 | TGCGCCAGCAGCCAAGATTACAGGGTTGGGAGTGAAAAACTGTTTTTT | CASSQDYRVGSEKLFF
- | - | TRBJ1-2 | TRBV7-2 | TGTGCCAGCAGCTTAGAGCATTTAGGGGGAAGTGGTGGCTACACCTTC | CASSLEHLGGSGGYTF
TRBD2 | - | TRBJ2-5 | TRBV10-3 | TGTGCCATCAGTGAAATTAGCGGGGGGCTCCAAGAGACCCAGTACTTC | CAISEISGGLQETQYF
TRBD1 | - | TRBJ2-7 | TRBV15 | TGTGCCACCCGCTGGTTAGGGACAGGGGGAACCTACGAGCAGTACTTC | CATRWLGTGGTYEQYF
- | once | TRBJ2-7 | TRBV7-8 | TGTGCCAGCAGCTTGCCCGGCGAGCAGTACTTC | CASSLPGEQYF
- | - | TRBJ1-1 | TRBV5-1 | TGCGCCAGCAGCTTGGCCGGGGGAGGTCTGGAAGCTTTCTTT | CASSLAGGGLEAFF
- | - | TRBJ2-7 | TRBV11-2 | TGTGCCAGCAGCTTATCTGACGGATCCTACGAGCAGTACTTC | CASSLSDGSYEQYF
- | - | TRBJ1-2 | TRBV7-6 | TGTGCCAGCAGCTTTGAGGCGTCGCCGGGGACCCTAGGTATTGGCTACACCTTC | CASSFEASPGTLGIGYTF
- | - | TRBJ1-1 | TRBV2 | TGTGCCAGCAGTGGAAGGGGCGCAAACACTGAAGCTTTCTTT | CASSGRGANTEAFF
- | - | TRBJ1-4 | TRBV5-5 | TGTGCCAGCAGCTCCGCCCCTACAGAAAAACTGTTTTTT | CASSSAPTEKLFF